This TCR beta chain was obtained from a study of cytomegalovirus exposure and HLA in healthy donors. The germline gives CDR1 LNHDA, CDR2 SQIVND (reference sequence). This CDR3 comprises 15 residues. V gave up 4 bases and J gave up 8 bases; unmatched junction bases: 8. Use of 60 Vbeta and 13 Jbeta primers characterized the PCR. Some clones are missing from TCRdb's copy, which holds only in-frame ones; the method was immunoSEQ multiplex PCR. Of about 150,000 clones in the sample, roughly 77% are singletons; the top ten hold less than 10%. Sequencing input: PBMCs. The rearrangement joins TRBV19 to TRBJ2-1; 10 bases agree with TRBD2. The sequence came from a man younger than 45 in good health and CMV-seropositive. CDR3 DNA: TGTGCCAGTAGTACCTGGCTAGCGGGAGATGATGAGCAGTTCTTC. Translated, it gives CASSTWLAGDDEQFF.